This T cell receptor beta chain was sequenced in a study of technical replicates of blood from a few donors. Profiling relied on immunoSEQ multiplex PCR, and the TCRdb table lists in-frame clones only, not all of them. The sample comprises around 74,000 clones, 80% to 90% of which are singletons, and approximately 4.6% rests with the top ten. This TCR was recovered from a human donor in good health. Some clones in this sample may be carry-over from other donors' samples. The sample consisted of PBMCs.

The CDR3: CASSSTTGPNQPQHF. In DNA form, the CDR3 reads TGCGCCAGCAGCTCTACTACAGGGCCAAATCAGCCCCAGCATTTT. J is TRBJ1-5 and V is TRBV4-1; TRBD1 is a possible D gene (6 bases). The CDR3 totals 15 residues. The germline gives CDR1 MGHRA, CDR2 YSYEKL. Trimming removed 5 bases at V and 4 bases at J, with 15 bases between.